This TCR beta chain is from a study of T cells in narcolepsy. Study outcomes and limitations: Blood of same and different patients, but not healthy controls, reportedly held recurring autoreactive clonotypes. HCRT-specific and TRIB2-specific autoreactive clonotypes appeared among same-patient CSF and blood CD4+ clonotypes. In some patient and control memory CD4+ samples, autoreactive clones were absent.

Details on this clone: The antigen is undetermined.

V was shortened by 1 base and J by 6 bases, with 20 bases between the two germline ends. Looked up from germline, CDR1 is SGHRS and CDR2 is YFSETQ. The CDR3 extends over 16 amino acids. Some clones are missing from TCRdb's copy, which holds only in-frame ones; the method was immunoSEQ multiplex PCR. The sample lists approximately 26,000 clones; approximately 80% were seen once. What was sequenced was memory (CD45RA-) CD4+ T cells from blood. The receptor was isolated from a human donor in good health. The rearrangement links TRBV5-1 to TRBJ2-7, with D possibly called TRBD1 or TRBD2 (6 bases each). CDR3 in amino acids: CASSLIGGRLSGEQYF. CDR3 nucleotide sequence: TGCGCCAGCAGCTTGATCGGGGGCCGTCTTTCTGGCGAGCAGTACTTC.